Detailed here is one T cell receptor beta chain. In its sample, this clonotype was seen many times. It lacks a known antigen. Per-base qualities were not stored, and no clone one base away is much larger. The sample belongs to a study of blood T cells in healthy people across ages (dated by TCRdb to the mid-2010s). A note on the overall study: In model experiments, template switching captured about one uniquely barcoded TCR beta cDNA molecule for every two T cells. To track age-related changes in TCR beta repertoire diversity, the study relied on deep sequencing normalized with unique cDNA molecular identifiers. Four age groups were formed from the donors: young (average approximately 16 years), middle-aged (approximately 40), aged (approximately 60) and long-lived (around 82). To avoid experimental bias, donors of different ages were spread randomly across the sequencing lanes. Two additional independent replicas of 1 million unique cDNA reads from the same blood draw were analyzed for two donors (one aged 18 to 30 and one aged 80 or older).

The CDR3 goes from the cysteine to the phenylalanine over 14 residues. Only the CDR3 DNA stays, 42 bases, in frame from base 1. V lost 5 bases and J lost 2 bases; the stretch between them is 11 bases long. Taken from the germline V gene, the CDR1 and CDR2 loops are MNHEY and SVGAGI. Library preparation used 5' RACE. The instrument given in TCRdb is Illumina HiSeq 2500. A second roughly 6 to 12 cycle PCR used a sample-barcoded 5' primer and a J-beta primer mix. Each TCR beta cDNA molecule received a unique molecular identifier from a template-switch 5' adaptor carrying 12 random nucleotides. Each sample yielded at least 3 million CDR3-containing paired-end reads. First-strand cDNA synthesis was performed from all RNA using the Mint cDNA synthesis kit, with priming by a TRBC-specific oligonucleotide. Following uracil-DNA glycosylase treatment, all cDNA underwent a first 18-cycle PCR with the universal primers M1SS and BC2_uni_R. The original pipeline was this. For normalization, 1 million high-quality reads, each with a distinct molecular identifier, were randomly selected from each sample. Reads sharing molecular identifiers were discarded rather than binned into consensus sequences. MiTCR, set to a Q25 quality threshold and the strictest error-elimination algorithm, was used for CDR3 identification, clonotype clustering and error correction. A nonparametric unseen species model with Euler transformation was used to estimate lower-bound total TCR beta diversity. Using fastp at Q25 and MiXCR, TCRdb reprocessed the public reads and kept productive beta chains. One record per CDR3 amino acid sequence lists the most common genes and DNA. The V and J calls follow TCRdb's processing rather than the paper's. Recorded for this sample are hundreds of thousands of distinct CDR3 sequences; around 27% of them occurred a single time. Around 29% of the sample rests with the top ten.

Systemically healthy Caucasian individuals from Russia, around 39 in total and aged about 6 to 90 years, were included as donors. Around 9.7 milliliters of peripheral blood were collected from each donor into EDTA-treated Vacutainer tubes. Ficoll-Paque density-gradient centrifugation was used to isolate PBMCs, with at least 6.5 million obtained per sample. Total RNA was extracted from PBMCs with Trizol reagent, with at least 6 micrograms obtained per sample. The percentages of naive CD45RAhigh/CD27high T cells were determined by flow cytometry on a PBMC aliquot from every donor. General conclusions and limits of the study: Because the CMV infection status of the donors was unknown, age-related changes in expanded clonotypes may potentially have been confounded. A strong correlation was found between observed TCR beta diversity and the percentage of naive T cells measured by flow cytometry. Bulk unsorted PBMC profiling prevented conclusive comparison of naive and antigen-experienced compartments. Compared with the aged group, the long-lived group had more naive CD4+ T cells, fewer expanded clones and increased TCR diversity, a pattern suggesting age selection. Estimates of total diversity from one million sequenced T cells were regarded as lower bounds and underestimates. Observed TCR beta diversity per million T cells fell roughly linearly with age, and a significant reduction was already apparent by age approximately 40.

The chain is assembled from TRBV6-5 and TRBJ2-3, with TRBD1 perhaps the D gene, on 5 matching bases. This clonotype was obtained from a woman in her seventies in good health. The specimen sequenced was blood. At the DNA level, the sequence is TGTGCCAGCAGTACTGGGGCCTTCACAGATACGCAGTATTTT. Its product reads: CASSTGAFTDTQYF.